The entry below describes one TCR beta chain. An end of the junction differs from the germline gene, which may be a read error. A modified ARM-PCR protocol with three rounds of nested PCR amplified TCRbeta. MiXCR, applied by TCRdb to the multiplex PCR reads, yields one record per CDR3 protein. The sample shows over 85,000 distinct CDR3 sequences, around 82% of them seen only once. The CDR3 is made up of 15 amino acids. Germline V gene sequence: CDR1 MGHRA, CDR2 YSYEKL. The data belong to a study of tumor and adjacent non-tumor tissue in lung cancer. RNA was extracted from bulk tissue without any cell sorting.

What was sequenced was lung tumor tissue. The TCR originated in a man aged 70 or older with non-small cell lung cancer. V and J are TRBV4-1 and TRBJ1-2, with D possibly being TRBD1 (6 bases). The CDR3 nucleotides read TGCGCCAGCAACCAAGATGCCCAGGGGCGGGATGGCAACAACTTC. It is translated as CASNQDAQGRDGNNF.